The clone carrying this T cell receptor beta chain was seen a single time. The sample originates from a study of T cell responses to AZD1222 COVID-19 vaccine. The CDR3 consists of 16 residues. V lost 3 bases, J lost 4 bases, and 16 bases lay in between. Germline V CDR1 and CDR2: SGHDT, YYEEEE. Libraries were prepared by immunoSEQ multiplex PCR; TCRdb keeps only in-frame clonotypes and omits some of them. The sample holds 100,000 to 150,000 clones; roughly 90% are singletons and the top ten take 5.5% to 7%. The genes are TRBV5-6 and TRBJ2-2; D is perhaps TRBD2 (7 bases). The TCR sequence derives from an adult in good health. The specimen was peripheral blood, collected on day 0 of AZD1222 vaccination. The CDR3 sequence: CASSSLAGAITGELFF. CDR3 sequence (DNA): TGTGCCAGCAGCTCCCTCGCGGGGGCCATCACCGGGGAGCTGTTTTTT.